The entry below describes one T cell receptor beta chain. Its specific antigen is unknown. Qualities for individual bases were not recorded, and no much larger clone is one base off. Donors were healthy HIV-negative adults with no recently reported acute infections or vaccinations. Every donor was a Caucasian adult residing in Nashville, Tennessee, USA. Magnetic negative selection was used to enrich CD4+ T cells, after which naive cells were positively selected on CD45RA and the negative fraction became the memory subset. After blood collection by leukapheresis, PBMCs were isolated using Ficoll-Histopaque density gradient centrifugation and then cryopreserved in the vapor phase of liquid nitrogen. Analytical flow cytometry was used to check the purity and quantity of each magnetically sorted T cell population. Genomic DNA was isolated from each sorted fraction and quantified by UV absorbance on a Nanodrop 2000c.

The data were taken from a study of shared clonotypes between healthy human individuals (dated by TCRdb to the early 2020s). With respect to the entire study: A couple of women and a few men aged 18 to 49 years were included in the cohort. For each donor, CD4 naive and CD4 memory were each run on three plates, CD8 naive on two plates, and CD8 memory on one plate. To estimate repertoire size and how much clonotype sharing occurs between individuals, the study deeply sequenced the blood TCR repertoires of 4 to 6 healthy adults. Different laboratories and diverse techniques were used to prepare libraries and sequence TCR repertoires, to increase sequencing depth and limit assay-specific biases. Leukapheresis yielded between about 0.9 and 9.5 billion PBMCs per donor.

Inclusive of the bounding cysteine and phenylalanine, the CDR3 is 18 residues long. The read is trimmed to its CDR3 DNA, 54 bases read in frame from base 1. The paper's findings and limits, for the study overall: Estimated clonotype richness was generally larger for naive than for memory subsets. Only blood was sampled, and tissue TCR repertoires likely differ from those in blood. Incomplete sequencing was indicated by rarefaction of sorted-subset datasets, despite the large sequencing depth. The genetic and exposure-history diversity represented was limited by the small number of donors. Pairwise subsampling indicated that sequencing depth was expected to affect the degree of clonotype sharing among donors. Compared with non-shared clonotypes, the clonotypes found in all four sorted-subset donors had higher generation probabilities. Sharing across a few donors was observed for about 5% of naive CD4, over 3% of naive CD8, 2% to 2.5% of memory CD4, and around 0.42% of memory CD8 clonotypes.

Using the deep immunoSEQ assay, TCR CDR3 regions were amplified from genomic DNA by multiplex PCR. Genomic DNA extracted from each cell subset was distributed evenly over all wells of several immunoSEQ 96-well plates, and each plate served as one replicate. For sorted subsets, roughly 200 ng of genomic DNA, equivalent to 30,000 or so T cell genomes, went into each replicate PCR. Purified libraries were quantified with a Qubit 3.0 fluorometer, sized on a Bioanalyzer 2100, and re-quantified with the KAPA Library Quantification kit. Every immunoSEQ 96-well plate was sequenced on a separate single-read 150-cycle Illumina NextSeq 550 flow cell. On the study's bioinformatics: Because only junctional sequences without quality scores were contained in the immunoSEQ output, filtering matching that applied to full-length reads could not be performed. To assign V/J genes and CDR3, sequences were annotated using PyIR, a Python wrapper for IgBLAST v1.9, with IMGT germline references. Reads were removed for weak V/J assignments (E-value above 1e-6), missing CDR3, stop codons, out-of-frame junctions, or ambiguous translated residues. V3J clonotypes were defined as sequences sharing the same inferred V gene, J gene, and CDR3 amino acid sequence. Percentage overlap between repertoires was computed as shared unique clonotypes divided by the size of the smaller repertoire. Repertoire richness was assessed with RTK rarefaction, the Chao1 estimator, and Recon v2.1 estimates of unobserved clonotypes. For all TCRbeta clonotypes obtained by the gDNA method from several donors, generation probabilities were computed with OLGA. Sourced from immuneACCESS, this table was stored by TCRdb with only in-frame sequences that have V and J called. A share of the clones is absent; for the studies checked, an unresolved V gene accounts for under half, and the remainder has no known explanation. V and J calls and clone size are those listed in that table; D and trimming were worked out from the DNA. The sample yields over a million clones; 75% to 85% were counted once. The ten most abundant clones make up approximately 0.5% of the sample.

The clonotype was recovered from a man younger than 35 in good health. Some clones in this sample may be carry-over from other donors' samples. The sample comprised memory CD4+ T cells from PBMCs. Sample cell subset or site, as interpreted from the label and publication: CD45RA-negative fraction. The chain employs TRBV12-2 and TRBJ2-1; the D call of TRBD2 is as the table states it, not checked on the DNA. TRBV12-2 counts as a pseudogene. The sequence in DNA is TGTGCAAGTCGGGCCCCGCGGGGAGGGAGGGCCTCCTACAATGAGCAGTTCTTC. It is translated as CASRAPRGGRASYNEQFF.